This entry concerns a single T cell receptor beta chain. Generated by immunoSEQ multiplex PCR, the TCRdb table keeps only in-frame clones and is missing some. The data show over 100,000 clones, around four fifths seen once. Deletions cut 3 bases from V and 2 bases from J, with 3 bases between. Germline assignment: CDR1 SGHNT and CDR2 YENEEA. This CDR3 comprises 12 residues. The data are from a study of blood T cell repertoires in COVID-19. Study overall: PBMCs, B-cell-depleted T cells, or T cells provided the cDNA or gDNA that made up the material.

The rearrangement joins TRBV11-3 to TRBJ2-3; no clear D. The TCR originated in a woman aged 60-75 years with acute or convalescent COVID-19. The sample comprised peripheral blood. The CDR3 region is CASSFNTDTQYF. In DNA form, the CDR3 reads TGTGCCAGCAGCTTCAACACAGATACGCAGTATTTT.